The TCR beta chain under discussion was sequenced for a study of long-term antiretroviral therapy in people with HIV. As to this clone: The antigen remains undetermined.

Study-wide points: In the period from the mid-2000s to the late 2010s, blood was collected, possibly under older ART regimens. The data indicate that diversity increased after ART but remained below transplant donor controls. CDR3 lengths in HIV samples spanned a narrower range than controls.

It was version v3.0 of the immunoSEQ assay that was run at survey level. Repertoires were generated with immunoSEQ multiplex PCR, while TCRdb's copy carries only in-frame clones and drops some. The sample shows about 25,000 clones, about 80% of them seen only once. CDR1 and CDR2 from the germline V gene are LNHDA and SQIVND (reference sequence). This CDR3 has 12 residues. Trimming removed 1 base from V and 8 bases from J, with 8 bases in between. This sequence joins TRBV19 and TRBJ1-2, with D maybe TRBD1 (5 bases). The receptor was derived from a woman aged 40 to 49 with HIV. Specimen: unsorted PBMCs, collected 1.1 years before starting antiretroviral therapy. The CDR3 here is CASSIGQHGYTF. The CDR3 bases are TGTGCCAGTAGTATAGGACAGCACGGCTACACCTTC.